The T cell receptor beta chain under discussion was sequenced for a study of blood T cells in healthy people across ages. For the second PCR, which ran for 7 to 11 cycles, a sample-barcoded 5' primer and a J-beta primer mix were used. Using its own MiXCR run on the 5' RACE reads, TCRdb lists one record per CDR3 protein. The sample includes 910,000 or so distinct CDR3 sequences, roughly half seen only once; the top ten take around a fifth. Losses at the gene ends were 3 bases for V and 0 bases for J; bases not matched to a gene: 4. CDR1 and CDR2 from the germline V gene are SGHTA and FQGNSA. The CDR3 runs 16 residues.

The clonotype comes from a woman between 55 and 75 years old in good health. The rearrangement joins TRBV7-2 to TRBJ2-1; 8 bases line up with TRBD2. Sequences were obtained from blood. The DNA of the CDR3 is TGTGCCAGCAGCTTCCAGCGGGGGTTCTCCTACAATGAGCAGTTCTTC. It encodes CASSFQRGFSYNEQFF.